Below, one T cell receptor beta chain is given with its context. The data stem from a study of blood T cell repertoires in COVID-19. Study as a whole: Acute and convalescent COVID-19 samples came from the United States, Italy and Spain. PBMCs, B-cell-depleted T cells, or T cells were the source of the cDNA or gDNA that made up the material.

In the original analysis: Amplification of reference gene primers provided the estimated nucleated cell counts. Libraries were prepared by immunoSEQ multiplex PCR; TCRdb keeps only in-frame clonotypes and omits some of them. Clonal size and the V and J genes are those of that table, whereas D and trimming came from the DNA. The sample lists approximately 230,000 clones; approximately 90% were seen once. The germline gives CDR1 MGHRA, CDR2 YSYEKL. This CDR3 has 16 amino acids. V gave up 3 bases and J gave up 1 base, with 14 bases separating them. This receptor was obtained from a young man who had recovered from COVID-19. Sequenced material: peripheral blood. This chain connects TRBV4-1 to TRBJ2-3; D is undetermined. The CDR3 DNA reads TGCGCCAGCAGCCATTCATTGCAGCGAGGCACAGATACGCAGTATTTT. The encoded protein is CASSHSLQRGTDTQYF.